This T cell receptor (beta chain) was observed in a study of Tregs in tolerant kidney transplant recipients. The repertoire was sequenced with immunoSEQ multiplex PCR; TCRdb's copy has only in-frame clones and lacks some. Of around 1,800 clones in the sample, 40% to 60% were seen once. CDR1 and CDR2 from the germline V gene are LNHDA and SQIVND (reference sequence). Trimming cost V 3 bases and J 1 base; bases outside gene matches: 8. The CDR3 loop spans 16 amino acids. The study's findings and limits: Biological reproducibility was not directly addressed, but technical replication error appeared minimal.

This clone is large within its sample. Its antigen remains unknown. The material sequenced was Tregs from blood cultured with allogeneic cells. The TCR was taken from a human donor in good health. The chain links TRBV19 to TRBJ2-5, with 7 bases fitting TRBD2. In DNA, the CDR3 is TGTGCCAGTAGTATGAAGCGGGGCGCGTTCCAAGAGACCCAGTACTTC. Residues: CASSMKRGAFQETQYF.